A single sample gave rise to the 9 T cell receptor beta chains below, sequenced in a study of CD8 T cells in Susac syndrome. An amount of RNA that ranged from roughly 0.45 to 1 ug was reverse transcribed with random hexamers. TCRdb re-called the immunoSEQ multiplex PCR reads with MiXCR, one entry per CDR3 protein. The table shows just over 150,000 distinct CDR3 sequences, with over 95% occurring only once. Source material: CD8+ T cells from PBMCs. These TCRs come from a human donor with multiple sclerosis.

The sample holds one count of this clonotype. The V call is TRBV6-1, the J call TRBJ2-3, with 7 bases matching TRBD1. The ends lost 6 bases at V and 1 base at J; junction bases unmatched: 13. Germline loops: CDR1 MNHNS, CDR2 SASEGT. CDR3 length: 17 amino acids. CDR3 in DNA: TGTGCCAGCAGCGTCCTTAACAGGGGCGGTGGCACAGATACGCAGTATTTT. Its translation is CASSVLNRGGGTDTQYF.

This clonotype was detected only a few times. This rearrangement joins TRBV2 to TRBJ2-1; possible D gene TRBD2, 5 bases. The V end lost 4 bases, the J end lost 0 bases, and 13 bases lay between the germline ends. Germline CDR1 SNHLY, CDR2 FYNNEI. CDR3 length: 16 amino acids. CDR3 sequence reads: CASSAPGCSSYNEQFF. For the CDR3, the DNA is TGTGCCAGCAGTGCCCCGGGGTGTAGCTCCTACAATGAGCAGTTCTTC.

The chain joins TRBV12-3 or TRBV12-4 to TRBJ2-5; 7 nucleotides align to TRBD2. The CDR3 totals 14 residues. Unmatched junction bases numbered 9, after V lost 6 bases and J lost 5 bases. The DNA for the CDR3 is TGTGCCAGCAGCCCAGCGGGGATCCGGGAGACCCAGTACTTC. Translation: CASSPAGIRETQYF.

This sequence joins TRBV7-9 and TRBJ2-5; 9 nucleotides align to TRBD2. V lost 2 bases, J lost 5 bases, and 6 bases stayed unmatched. Germline V gene data show CDR1 as SEHNR and CDR2 as FQNEAQ (reference sequence). The CDR3 consists of 15 residues. CDR3 region: CASSLRLAVRETQYF. As DNA, the CDR3 is TGTGCCAGCAGCTTAAGACTAGCGGTCCGGGAGACCCAGTACTTC.

This chain uses TRBV27 with TRBJ1-5; D gene ambiguous. Germline V lookup: CDR1 MNHEY, CDR2 SMNVEV (reference sequence). Trimming pared 5 bases from V and 1 base from J, leaving 18 bases between. The CDR3 runs to 17 residues. CDR3 residues: CASSPRLGPLSNQPQHF. CDR3 coding DNA: TGTGCCAGCAGTCCACGACTCGGCCCGCTGAGCAATCAGCCCCAGCATTTT.

The chain combines TRBV9 with TRBJ1-4; D gene unclear. V lost 0 bases to trimming and J lost 4 bases, with 10 bases between them. The germline V gene encodes CDR1 SGDLS and CDR2 YYNGEE. The CDR3 is 15 amino acids. The CDR3 sequence: CASSVAWGVNEKLFF. The CDR3 DNA reads TGTGCCAGCAGCGTAGCCTGGGGAGTTAATGAAAAACTGTTTTTT. Using reference TRBV9 and TRBJ1-4 for the parts outside the CDR3, the full variable domain is DSGVTQTPKHLITATGQRVTLRCSPRSGDLSVYWYQQSLDQGLQFLIQYYNGEERAKGNILERFSAQQFPDLHSELNLSSLELGDSALYFCASSVAWGVNEKLFFGSGTQLSVL.

V gene TRBV27 combines with J gene TRBJ2-5; possibly TRBD1 for D (6 bases). V gave up 3 bases and J gave up 1 base, with 9 bases separating them. The CDR3 is made up of 14 amino acids. The germline V gene has CDR1 MNHEY and CDR2 SMNVEV (reference sequence). The CDR3 region has the DNA TGTGCCAGCAGTTTCGAGACAGGCCAAGAGACCCAGTACTTC. It yields the protein CASSFETGQETQYF.

V and J are TRBV29-1 and TRBJ2-2; D is possibly TRBD2 (5 bases). Trimming pared 6 bases from V and 6 bases from J, leaving 11 bases between. The CDR3 spans 12 residues. Germline CDR1 and CDR2: SQVTM and ANQGSEA. CDR3 sequence (DNA): TGCAGCGTCTACACTAGTTCCGGGGAGCTGTTTTTT. It is translated as CSVYTSSGELFF.

The chain joins TRBV29-1 to TRBJ1-1; D unclear. The CDR3 has 10 residues. The V gene's germline CDR1 is SQVTM and CDR2 ANQGSEA. Trimming removed 4 bases from V and 8 bases from J, with 8 bases in between. In nucleotides, the CDR3 is TGCAGCGTTGTACGAATCGAAGCTTTCTTT. Protein: CSVVRIEAFF.